The clone carrying this T cell receptor (beta chain) was recorded a few times. Its antigen is not identified. The data were taken from a study of T cell responses to AZD1222 COVID-19 vaccine. Study-wide results and caveats: Vaccination with two AZD1222 doses was followed by a rise in Spike-specific TCR breadth and depth. No day 14 peak samples; only post-peak repertoires were characterized. Just 5 to 7 people given AZD1222 tested seropositive at baseline.

The CDR3 is 14 amino acids. V lost 2 bases and J lost 3, with 5 bases in between. The germline CDR1 and CDR2 sequences are MNHEY and SVGEGT. Produced via immunoSEQ multiplex PCR; TCRdb's table is partial and in-frame only. The table shows 110,000 to 150,000 clones, with about 92% occurring only once. This clonotype was sampled from an adult in good health. The chain recombines TRBV6-2 or TRBV6-3 with TRBJ2-6; D may match TRBD1 or TRBD2 (5 bases each). The input for sequencing was peripheral blood, taken on day 0 of MenACWY control vaccination. The CDR3 DNA reads TGTGCCAGCAGTTACGGGGGTGGGGCCAACGTCCTGACTTTC. Amino acid sequence: CASSYGGGANVLTF.